This TCR beta chain was identified in a study of spatial heterogeneity in lung cancer. MiXCR, applied by TCRdb to the 5' RACE reads, yields one record per CDR3 protein. The table lists roughly 70,000 distinct CDR3 sequences, around 8.9% of them singletons. The CDR3 extends over 13 amino acids. CDR1 and CDR2 from the germline V gene are SEHNR and FQNEAQ (reference sequence). Between the trimmed V and J ends, which lost 7 bases and 4 bases, there was a span of 11 bases. This sample's time point: blood at routine non-recurrence follow-up after resection. The chain has TRBV7-9 and TRBJ2-1; no clear D. This specimen was PBMCs, taken at follow-up. The receptor was isolated from a female donor with early-stage non-small cell lung cancer. In nucleotides, the CDR3 is TGTGCCAGCACCCTGCCACAGTACAATGAGCAGTTCTTC. Its translation: CASTLPQYNEQFF.